The sequence of this T cell receptor beta chain was determined in a study of early T cells in non-severe SARS-CoV-2 infection. Overall study: Unsorted whole-blood RNA was sequenced in bulk, leaving chains unpaired.

TCRdb reanalysed the 5' RACE reads using MiXCR and keeps one entry per CDR3 protein. Of 98,000 or so distinct CDR3 sequences in the sample, roughly 12% were seen once. This CDR3 spans 14 amino acids. The V gene's germline CDR1 is LGHNT and CDR2 FRNRAP. Trimming stripped 6 bases from V and 5 bases from J, with 16 bases between. The receptor comes from an adult who was a healthcare worker with PCR-confirmed SARS-CoV-2 infection or an uninfected control (not recorded which). The chain uses TRBV12-5 and TRBJ1-1; D may be TRBD1 (5 bases). The starting material was whole blood, obtained at baseline. CDR3 coding DNA: TGTGCTAGTGGCTCCGACGGGGGATGGACTGAAGCTTTCTTT. Encoded protein: CASGSDGGWTEAFF. Full variable domain (outside the CDR3, taken from reference TRBV12-5 and TRBJ1-1): DARVTQTPRHKVTEMGQEVTMRCQPILGHNTVFWYRQTMMQGLELLAYFRNRAPLDDSGMPKDRFSAEMPDATLATLKIQPSEPRDSAVYFCASGSDGGWTEAFFGQGTRLTVV.